This T cell receptor (beta chain) was found in a study of blood T cells in healthy people across ages. Study conclusions and caveats: Comparison with aged donors showed that long-lived donors had more naive CD4+ cells and higher diversity.

A second about 7 to 11 cycle PCR used barcoded and J-beta primers. TCRdb reprocessed the 5' RACE reads with MiXCR, giving one entry per CDR3 protein. Here the sample spans around 800,000 distinct CDR3 sequences, around 45% being singletons. There are many counts of this clonotype. What it binds is unknown. The sample comprised blood. This sequence was found in an elderly man in good health.

In DNA, the CDR3 is TGTGCCAGCAGTTCCCAGGGCTCAGTGACCTACTATGGCTACACCTTC. Translation: CASSSQGSVTYYGYTF. The rearrangement links TRBV28 to TRBJ1-2; D is perhaps TRBD1 (5 bases). CDR3 length equals 16 residues. V was shortened by 4 bases and J by 3 bases, with 18 bases between the two germline ends. The germline gives CDR1 MDHEN, CDR2 SYDVKM.